This T cell receptor beta chain emerged from a study of regulatory T cells in long-lasting Graves disease. With respect to this clonotype: Its antigen is as yet unknown.

Time point given: persistent/refractory GD, antithyroid drugs over 5 years with positive TRAb. PBMC-derived RNA was used for the TCR library. Regarding the study as a whole: New patients shared fewer public clonotypes (roughly 990) than persistent patients did (approximately 3,000). The study found lower TCR diversity in persistent Graves' patients than in newly diagnosed ones.

iRepertoire HTBI primers and Arm-PCR of CDR3 regions built TCR beta libraries. In TCRdb, the multiplex PCR reads were re-called with MiXCR into one record per CDR3 protein. This sample carries around 450,000 distinct CDR3 sequences, roughly 21% of them seen once, and the ten largest clones take about 7%. The CDR3 is 17 amino acids. The J segment lost 2 bases and the V segment lost 3 bases, leaving 12 bases of the junction unmatched. Per the germline V gene, CDR1 is SGDLS and CDR2 is YYNGEE. V usage is TRBV9 and J usage is TRBJ2-3, with 7 bases identical to TRBD1. This clonotype was obtained from a female donor with Graves disease. The sample in question was peripheral blood mononuclear cells (PBMCs), obtained when the disease was refractory, from a patient treated with antithyroid drugs. CDR3 bases: TGTGCCAGCAGCGCCGCCCGGGACAGCCAATTCACAGATACGCAGTATTTT. Its protein is CASSAARDSQFTDTQYF.